The 5 T cell receptor beta chains below all came from one sample that was sequenced in a study of regulatory T cells in long-lasting Graves disease. Arm-PCR of CDR3 regions and iRepertoire HTBI primers were the basis on which TCR beta libraries were built. TCRdb redid the calling of the multiplex PCR reads with MiXCR, one entry per CDR3 protein. The data show 300,000 to 350,000 distinct CDR3 sequences, about 18% seen once. The time point is: persistent/refractory GD, antithyroid drugs over 5 years with positive TRAb. Extracted RNA from PBMCs served as the source of the TCR library. This sample comprised peripheral blood mononuclear cells (PBMCs), obtained when the disease was refractory, from a patient treated with antithyroid drugs. The source of these receptors is a female donor with Graves disease.

The table lists this clonotype with a few counts. The rearrangement joins TRBV20-1 to TRBJ1-5; D possibly corresponds to TRBD1 (5 bases). V gave up 4 bases and J gave up 2 bases, with 21 bases separating them. The CDR3 runs 17 residues. CDR1 is DFQATT and CDR2 is SNEGSKA in the germline V gene (reference sequence). CDR3 in DNA: TGCAGTGCTATCCGGAACGATTGGGGCGCAGGCAATCAGCCCCAGCATTTT. As protein: CSAIRNDWGAGNQPQHF.

This clonotype was seen many times. The chain is built from TRBV27 and TRBJ1-4, with 11 positions matching TRBD1. This CDR3 is built from 15 residues. V shed 8 bases, J shed 2 bases, and the junction held 4 bases outside the gene matches. Germline CDR1 MNHEY, CDR2 SMNVEV (reference sequence). As DNA, the CDR3 is TGTGCCAGCTCGGACAGGGGGCATACTAATGAAAAACTGTTTTTT. It translates to CASSDRGHTNEKLFF.

This clonotype was counted ten times or more. The chain couples TRBV4-1 to TRBJ2-5; D is uncertain. CDR3 length: 13 residues. Trimming cost V 1 base and J 4 bases, with 7 bases left between them. The germline V gene encodes CDR1 MGHRA and CDR2 YSYEKL. This CDR3 reads CASSQGLVETQYF. The CDR3 DNA sequence: TGCGCCAGCAGCCAAGGATTGGTAGAGACCCAGTACTTC.

The chain uses TRBV24-1 and TRBJ2-1, with no clear D. CDR1 and CDR2 from the germline V gene are KGHDR and SFDVKD. With 5 bases removed from V and 0 bases from J, the gap between germline ends came to 16 bases. CDR3 length: 17 residues. CDR3 sequence reads: CATSGRTGPFSYNEQFF. DNA for the CDR3: TGTGCCACCAGTGGAAGAACCGGTCCATTCTCCTACAATGAGCAGTTCTTC.

In this sample, this clonotype turned up many times. The rearrangement links TRBV24-1 to TRBJ2-7, with 8 bases that match TRBD2. CDR1 and CDR2 from the germline V gene are KGHDR and SFDVKD. V dropped 3 bases and J dropped 5; count of bases not matched to a gene: 2. This CDR3 region has 13 residues. CDR3 sequence: CATSDGTRDEQYF. CDR3 sequence (DNA): TGTGCCACCAGTGATGGGACTAGAGACGAGCAGTACTTC.